This T cell receptor (beta chain) is from a study of T cells after yellow fever vaccination. Study-wide findings and caveats: Contaminants from the bulk population, in the form of abundant clonotypes, could be found in FACS-sorted repertoires. Post-booster reappearance was seen for most primary-vaccination clones (about 96% CD4, roughly 88% CD8).

This clonotype was observed many times. A single record per CDR3 protein comes from TCRdb applying MiXCR to the 5' RACE reads. The table lists 45,000 to 65,000 distinct CDR3 sequences, more than 6.5% of them singletons, with 24% in the top ten. This material consisted of CD8+ T cells not binding an NS4B(214-222) dextramer, sorted from PBMCs, taken roughly 47 days after the first yellow fever vaccination. This clonotype was sampled from a man between 18 and 29 years old who received the YFV17D yellow fever vaccine.

The CDR3 loop reads CASSMISEAFF. The CDR3, as DNA: TGTGCCAGCAGTATGATTTCTGAAGCTTTCTTT. The chain is built from TRBV7-6 and TRBJ1-1; D is uncertain. This CDR3 contains 11 residues. V lost 6 bases, J lost 6 bases, and 8 bases lay in between. CDR1 SGHVS and CDR2 FNYEAQ come from the germline V gene.